This TCR beta chain was retrieved from a study of blood T cell repertoires in COVID-19. Study summary: T cells, B-cell-depleted T cells, or PBMCs provided the cDNA or gDNA that served as material.

Germline V gene data show CDR1 as SGDLS and CDR2 as YYNGEE. V gave up 2 bases and J gave up 4 bases, with 10 bases separating them. This CDR3 comprises 15 residues. Authors' data handling: The authors estimated nucleated cell counts from reference gene primer amplification. Sequencing used immunoSEQ multiplex PCR; TCRdb keeps in-frame clones, though not all of them. V and J calls and clone size are those listed in that table; D and trimming were worked out from the DNA. Of 60,000 to 75,000 clones detected, around 83% appear once; the ten largest clones hold approximately 32%. The chain has TRBV9 and TRBJ1-6; TRBD1 might be the D (5 bases). The clonotype originates from a woman aged 80 or older with active or convalescent COVID-19. The sample comprised peripheral blood. This CDR3 is CASSVLGTYNSPLHF. The CDR3 DNA is TGTGCCAGCAGCGTTCTAGGGACTTATAATTCACCCCTCCACTTT.